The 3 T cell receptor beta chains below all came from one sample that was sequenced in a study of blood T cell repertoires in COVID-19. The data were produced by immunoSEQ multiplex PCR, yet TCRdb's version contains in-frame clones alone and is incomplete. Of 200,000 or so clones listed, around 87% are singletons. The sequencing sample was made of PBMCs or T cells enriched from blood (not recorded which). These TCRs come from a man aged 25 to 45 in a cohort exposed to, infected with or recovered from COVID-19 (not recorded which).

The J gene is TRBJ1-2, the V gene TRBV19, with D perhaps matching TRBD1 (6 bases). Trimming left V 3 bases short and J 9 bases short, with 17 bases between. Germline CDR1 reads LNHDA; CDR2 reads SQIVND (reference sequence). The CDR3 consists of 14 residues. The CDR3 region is CASSMGHGVRSYTF. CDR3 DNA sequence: TGTGCCAGTAGTATGGGACACGGTGTTAGGAGCTACACCTTC.

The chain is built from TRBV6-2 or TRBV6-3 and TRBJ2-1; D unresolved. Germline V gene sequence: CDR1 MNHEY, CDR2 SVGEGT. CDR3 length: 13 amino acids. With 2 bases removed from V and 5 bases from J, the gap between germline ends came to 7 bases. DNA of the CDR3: TGTGCCAGCAGTTACACTCGCCACAATGAGCAGTTCTTC. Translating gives CASSYTRHNEQFF.

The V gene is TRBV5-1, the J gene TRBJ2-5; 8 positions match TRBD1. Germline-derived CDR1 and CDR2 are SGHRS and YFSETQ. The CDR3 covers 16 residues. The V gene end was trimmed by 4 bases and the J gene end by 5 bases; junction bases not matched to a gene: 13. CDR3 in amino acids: CASSVQSGGMQETQYF. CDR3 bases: TGCGCCAGCAGCGTCCAATCAGGGGGCATGCAGGAGACCCAGTACTTC.